This T cell receptor beta chain is from a study of shared clonotypes between healthy human individuals (TCRdb year 2020). Context from the whole study: A couple of women and a few men aged 18 to 49 years were included in the cohort. For each donor, three plates each were used for CD4 naive and CD4 memory, two plates were used for CD8 naive, and one plate was used for CD8 memory. The study deeply sequenced blood TCR repertoires of five healthy adults to estimate repertoire size and the extent of clonotype sharing between individuals. Libraries were prepared and TCR repertoires were sequenced by different laboratories using diverse techniques, in order to increase sequencing depth and limit assay-specific biases. Between about 0.94 and 8.9 billion PBMCs per donor were obtained by leukapheresis. Results the study describes overall, beyond this receptor: When four donors were compared, the shared fraction of clonotypes was around 5.1% for naive CD4, around 3.5% for naive CD8, 2.3% for memory CD4, and 0.35% to 0.4% for memory CD8. Even with the large sequencing depth, rarefaction of the sorted-subset datasets indicated that sequencing was incomplete. Only blood was sampled, and tissue TCR repertoires likely differ from those in blood. Pairwise subsampling indicated that sequencing depth was expected to affect the degree of clonotype sharing among donors. Compared with non-shared clonotypes, the clonotypes found in all four sorted-subset donors had higher generation probabilities. Because the study included a small number of donors, the genetic and exposure-history diversity represented was limited. Larger estimated clonotype richness was generally found for naive subsets than for memory subsets.

Worth noting for this clone: Its antigen is not yet known. No qualities accompany the bases; no much larger clone lies one base away.

The CDR1 and CDR2 encoded by the germline V gene are KGHSH and LQKENI. Reading from cysteine to phenylalanine, the CDR3 counts 17 amino acids. CDR3 DNA only is kept here, 51 bases in frame from base 1. Ends trimmed: V by 3 bases, J by 0 bases; bases unmatched to a gene: 3. Using the deep immunoSEQ assay, TCR CDR3 regions were amplified from genomic DNA by multiplex PCR. For each cell subset, the extracted genomic DNA was distributed evenly across all wells of several immunoSEQ 96-well plates, and each plate served as one replicate. For sorted subsets, each replicate PCR was loaded with about 0.2 ug genomic DNA, equivalent to approximately 27,000 T cell genomes. Purified libraries were measured with a Qubit 3.0 fluorometer, size-checked on a Bioanalyzer 2100, and measured again with the KAPA Library Quantification kit. A separate single-read 150-cycle Illumina NextSeq 550 flow cell was used to sequence each immunoSEQ 96-well plate. The paper's processing steps were these. Because the immunoSEQ output held only junctional sequences and lacked quality scores, the filtering could not match the filtering applied to full-length reads. To assign V/J genes and CDR3, sequences were annotated using PyIR, a Python wrapper for IgBLAST v1.9, with IMGT germline references. Reads were removed for weak V/J assignments (E-value above 1e-6), missing CDR3, stop codons, out-of-frame junctions, or ambiguous translated residues. A V3J clonotype was defined by an identical inferred V gene, J gene, and CDR3 amino acid sequence. To compute the percentage overlap between repertoires, the number of shared unique clonotypes was divided by the size of the smaller repertoire. Repertoire richness was assessed with RTK rarefaction, the Chao1 estimator, and Recon v2.1 estimates of unobserved clonotypes. Generation probabilities for all TCRbeta clonotypes obtained by the gDNA method from several donors were computed using OLGA. What TCRdb holds here is the immuneACCESS table cut down to in-frame rearrangements. Part of the clones is not present; checked against another copy, under half of the missing clones reflect an unresolved V gene, and the others are unexplained. Clone size and V and J calls were adopted from that table, with D and trimming inferred from the DNA. In this sample the table shows about 2.4 million clones, 93% of which occur a single time. In total, the top ten clones hold around 0.37% of the sample.

The donors were healthy, HIV-negative adults who had no recently reported acute infections or vaccinations. All donors were Caucasian adults living in Nashville, Tennessee, USA. CD4+ T cells were enriched by magnetic negative selection; naive cells were then positively selected on CD45RA, and the negative fraction formed the memory subset. Blood was obtained by leukapheresis, after which PBMCs were separated by Ficoll-Histopaque density gradient centrifugation and cryopreserved in liquid nitrogen vapor phase. Purity and quantity of every magnetically sorted T cell population were checked by analytical flow cytometry. From each sorted fraction, genomic DNA was isolated and quantified by UV absorbance on a Nanodrop 2000c.

The sequencing sample was made of naive CD4+ T cells from PBMCs. The cell subset or site label of this sample denotes: CD45RA+ positively selected. The receptor's source is a young man in good health. Some clones in this sample may be carry-over from other donors' samples. This chain joins TRBV18 to TRBJ1-5; a stretch of 12 junction bases matches TRBD1. The CDR3: CASSPGTGGDSNQPQHF. In nucleotide form, the sequence is TGTGCCAGCTCACCGGGGACAGGGGGCGATAGCAATCAGCCCCAGCATTTT.